The entry below gives a single T cell receptor (beta chain) sequence along with its context. The antigen is unknown. The V and J ends lost 4 bases and 4 bases, in that order; junction bases with no gene match: 4. The V gene's germline CDR1 is KGHDR and CDR2 SFDVKD. The CDR3 is 14 residues long. This entry belongs to a study of CD8 T cells in ankylosing spondylitis. Whole-study results and caveats: Earlier work had already found some motif variants in reactive arthritis synovial fluid and blood. The study identified a TCR beta motif of 7 or 8 highly homologous variants that appeared characteristic of ankylosing spondylitis blood.

Making use of molecular barcodes, quantitative 5'-RACE generated TCR beta libraries. TCRdb called the 5' RACE reads again in MiXCR, with one record for every CDR3 protein. This sample has 470,000 or so distinct CDR3 sequences; roughly 25% occur once, and the top ten carry 0.75% to 0.9%. The clonotype comes from a male donor with ankylosing spondylitis. The V call is TRBV24-1, the J call TRBJ2-5, with 8 bases aligning to TRBD2. Sequencing was done on a sample of blood, either unsorted or a sorted T cell fraction (not recorded which). The CDR3 region has the DNA TGTGCCACCAGTGAACGGGAGGGCCGAGAGACCCAGTACTTC. Translated, it gives CATSEREGRETQYF.